One and the same sample provided the 11 T cell receptor beta chains below, sequenced in a study of cytomegalovirus exposure and HLA in healthy donors. Both 60 Vbeta primers and 13 Jbeta primers went into the PCR. TCRdb's table, derived via immunoSEQ multiplex PCR, lists solely in-frame clones and lacks some. The repertoire holds 75,000 to 90,000 clones, around 70% seen once, with around 10% in the top ten. The sequencing input was PBMCs. These receptors were taken from a woman in her thirties or forties in good health and CMV-seropositive.

A few counts support this clone. V usage is TRBV29-1 and J usage is TRBJ1-1; TRBD1 agrees at 7 bases. There are 14 residues in the CDR3. Trimming took 7 bases from V and 1 from J; bases not matched to a gene: 9. Looked up from germline, CDR1 is SQVTM and CDR2 is ANQGSEA. CDR3 sequence: CSASRQGKNTEAFF. The DNA of the CDR3 is TGCAGCGCTTCACGACAGGGTAAGAACACTGAAGCTTTCTTT. Supplemented by reference TRBV29-1 and TRBJ1-1, the full variable domain reads SAVISQKPSRDICQRGTSLTIQCQVDSQVTMMFWYRQQPGQSLTLIATANQGSEATYESGFVIDKFPISRPNLTFSTLTVSNMSPEDSSIYLCSASRQGKNTEAFFGQGTRLTVV.

The chain has TRBV4-1 and TRBJ2-1; D is possibly TRBD1 (6 bases). The CDR3 loop spans 12 amino acids. From germline, CDR1 is MGHRA and CDR2 YSYEKL. Trimming shortened V by 6 bases and J by 7 bases, and 10 bases separated the two germline ends. DNA for the CDR3: TGCGCCAGCAGGTGGGGGACAAATGAGCAGTTCTTC. This codes for CASRWGTNEQFF.

The chain recombines TRBV30 with TRBJ1-1, with D tentatively TRBD1 (6 bases). Germline V gene sequence: CDR1 GTSNPN, CDR2 SVGIG (reference sequence). CDR3 length: 12 amino acids. V was cut by 4 bases and J by 5 bases, with 11 bases left in between. CDR3 sequence: CAWNRVGTEAFF. CDR3 in DNA: TGTGCCTGGAACAGGGTGGGGACTGAAGCTTTCTTT.

The V and J genes are TRBV13 and TRBJ2-1; 10 bases map to TRBD2. Unmatched junction bases numbered 3, after V lost 0 bases and J lost 7 bases. Per germline, CDR1 PRHDT and CDR2 FYEKMQ (reference sequence). This CDR3 comprises 15 residues. In nucleotides, the CDR3 is TGTGCCAGCAGCTTAGGCCTAGCGGGAGAAAATGAGCAGTTCTTC. Amino acid sequence: CASSLGLAGENEQFF.

The chain is built from TRBV28 and TRBJ1-1; possibly TRBD1 for D (5 bases). The V end was cut by 6 bases, the J end by 0 bases, with 17 bases between. The CDR3 has 16 residues. The V gene's germline CDR1 is MDHEN and CDR2 SYDVKM. In nucleotides, the CDR3 is TGTGCCAGCAGCCCGGGTTCGGTCAGGGTGAACACTGAAGCTTTCTTT. Translating gives CASSPGSVRVNTEAFF.

The genes are TRBV5-1 and TRBJ1-2; tentative D call: TRBD1 (6 bases). The CDR3 covers 14 residues. In germline, CDR1 is SGHRS, CDR2 YFSETQ. The V gene lost 4 bases and the J gene lost 5 bases, with 15 bases spanning the gap. The CDR3 sequence is CASSPGTGKYGYTF. CDR3 bases: TGCGCCAGCAGCCCCGGAACAGGGAAATATGGCTACACCTTC.

The sample holds a few counts of this clone. The chain carries TRBV5-6 and TRBJ1-2; 7 nucleotides align to TRBD1. This CDR3 comprises 14 residues. Germline trimming cut 0 bases from V and 4 bases from J; bases unmatched to any gene: 3. Germline loops: CDR1 SGHDT, CDR2 YYEEEE. As DNA, the CDR3 is TGTGCCAGCAGCTTGGCGACAGGGTCCTATGGCTACACCTTC. This translates into CASSLATGSYGYTF.

The chain couples TRBV9 to TRBJ1-4; TRBD1 matches at 7 bases. Trimming at V came to 2 bases and at J to 7 bases, leaving 5 bases not matched to a gene. This CDR3 has 14 residues. Germline CDR1 reads SGDLS; CDR2 reads YYNGEE. CDR3 protein: CASSVSGGGEKLFF. The CDR3 DNA is TGTGCCAGCAGCGTCTCAGGGGGAGGTGAAAAACTGTTTTTT.

This clone was recorded only once. The chain is built from TRBV6-1 and TRBJ2-1; TRBD1 is a possible D gene (6 bases). This CDR3 has 15 residues. Between the trimmed V and J ends, which lost 3 bases and 4 bases, there was a span of 13 bases. Per germline, CDR1 MNHNS and CDR2 SASEGT. CDR3 nucleotides: TGTGCCAGCAGTGATCAGGGGACGAGTTACAATGAGCAGTTCTTC. Translating it yields CASSDQGTSYNEQFF.

This clone has a single count. The V and J genes are TRBV5-4 and TRBJ2-7, with 8 bases aligning to TRBD1. Trimming removed 5 bases from V and 2 bases from J; junction bases left unmatched: 9. There are 15 residues in the CDR3. CDR1 SGHNT and CDR2 YYREEE come from the germline V gene (reference sequence). CDR3 amino acids: CASSHPGQVPYEQYF. CDR3 nucleotide sequence: TGTGCCAGCAGTCATCCGGGACAGGTTCCCTACGAGCAGTACTTC.

The rearrangement links TRBV30 to TRBJ1-6; D is uncertain. Per germline, CDR1 GTSNPN and CDR2 SVGIG (reference sequence). The CDR3 is 13 amino acids. V was trimmed by 5 bases and J by 9 bases, leaving 14 bases between them. The CDR3 sequence is CAWGRRVTSPLHF. CDR3 nucleotides: TGTGCCTGGGGGAGACGGGTTACTTCACCCCTCCACTTT.